This T cell receptor beta chain was found in a study of regulatory dendritic cells for organ transplantation. Study-level points and caveats: Alloreactive memory CD8+ T cell pools varied considerably between individuals. Memory CD8+ T cells were the most oligoclonal; naive cells were highly diverse.

FACS sorted CD4+ or CD8+ T cells into CD45RA+ naive and CD45RO+ memory. To note about this clone: As yet, its antigen is unknown.

This CDR3 spans 16 amino acids. The V gene end was trimmed by 4 bases and the J gene end by 2 bases; junction bases not matched to a gene: 6. Per the germline V gene, CDR1 is MGHRA and CDR2 is YSYEKL. Assay used: immunoSEQ multiplex PCR; TCRdb lists only in-frame clones, some missing. The data show 25,000 to 35,000 clones, with under 90% seen just once and approximately 0.39% held by the top ten. The source of this sequence is a human donor in good health. V is TRBV4-1 and J is TRBJ2-3, with TRBD2 matching over 10 bases. Material for sequencing was naive CD8+ T cells from blood. Subset meaning: CD45RA+ naive T cells. The CDR3 loop reads CASSRAGTSDTDTQYF. The CDR3 DNA reads TGCGCCAGCAGCCGGGCCGGGACTAGCGACACAGATACGCAGTATTTT.